Following are 30 T cell receptor beta chains from one sample sequenced in a study of CD8 T cells in Susac syndrome. The RNA, roughly 0.45 to 1 ug, was put through reverse transcription using random hexamers. TCRdb passed the immunoSEQ multiplex PCR reads through MiXCR, listing each CDR3 protein once. The sample contains about 69,000 distinct CDR3 sequences, around 93% of which appear only once. The sample comprised CD8+ T cells from PBMCs. Receptor source: a human donor in good health.

V usage is TRBV4-3 and J usage is TRBJ2-3, with TRBD1 matching 7 bases. This CDR3 is built from 15 residues. V was clipped by 4 bases and J by 0 bases; unmatched bases: 4. Germline-derived CDR1 and CDR2 are LGHNA and YSLEER. CDR3 sequence (DNA): TGCGCCAGCAGCCTTACGACAGGGAGCACAGATACGCAGTATTTT. This codes for CASSLTTGSTDTQYF.

CDR3 coding DNA: TGTGCCAGCAGCGTCTTCGGGGGCTCTGGAGAGACCCAGTACTTC. Encoded protein: CASSVFGGSGETQYF. The chain uses TRBV9 and TRBJ2-5, with D perhaps matching TRBD1 or TRBD2 (6 bases each). V gave up 2 bases and J gave up 4 bases, with 15 bases separating them. CDR3 length equals 15 residues. The germline V gene has CDR1 SGDLS and CDR2 YYNGEE.

V and J are TRBV19 and TRBJ1-2; D is unresolved. Germline lookup yields CDR1 LNHDA and CDR2 SQIVND (reference sequence). This CDR3 has 16 amino acids. V was cut by 11 bases and J by 3 bases, with 25 bases left in between. CDR3 sequence: CASELSGGRVYYGYTF. In nucleotides, the CDR3 is TGTGCCTCAGAATTGTCTGGTGGCCGAGTCTACTATGGCTACACCTTC.

The V and J genes are TRBV10-2 and TRBJ2-5, with D tentatively TRBD1 or TRBD2 (5 bases each). This CDR3 contains 14 residues. Trimming shortened V by 1 base and J by 1 base, and 7 bases separated the two germline ends. Germline V lookup: CDR1 WSHSY, CDR2 SAAADI. The CDR3 DNA follows: TGCGCCAGCAGTGAGTTTGGGGGCCAAGAGACCCAGTACTTC. Translation: CASSEFGGQETQYF.

This clonotype was seen a few times. The chain links TRBV5-6 to TRBJ2-2; D is perhaps TRBD2 (5 bases). V was trimmed by 5 bases and J by 6 bases, leaving 8 bases between them. The germline V gene encodes CDR1 SGHDT and CDR2 YYEEEE. The CDR3 contains 12 residues. This chain's CDR3 is CASRLAAGELFF. The CDR3 region has the DNA TGTGCCAGCAGGCTAGCCGCCGGGGAGCTGTTTTTT.

The J gene is TRBJ2-7, the V gene TRBV7-8, with 9 bases lining up with TRBD1. This CDR3 region has 15 residues. V dropped 5 bases and J dropped 3; count of bases not matched to a gene: 8. The germline V gene encodes CDR1 SGHVS and CDR2 FQNEAQ. The CDR3 DNA follows: TGTGCCAGCAGCCAGCCGGGACAGGGTATCTACGAGCAGTACGTC. This translates into CASSQPGQGIYEQYV.

The V gene is TRBV19, the J gene TRBJ1-1, with a possible D match to TRBD1 (5 bases). V lost 7 bases and J lost 3, with 12 bases in between. The CDR3 is 13 amino acids. Germline V CDR1 and CDR2: LNHDA, SQIVND (reference sequence). The CDR3 DNA sequence: TGTGCCAGTAATAGTTGGGGGTACACTGAAGCTTTCTTT. Its protein is CASNSWGYTEAFF. The whole variable domain, filled in from reference TRBV19 and TRBJ1-1, reads DGGITQSPKYLFRKEGQNVTLSCEQNLNHDAMYWYRQDPGQGLRLIYYSQIVNDFQKGDIAEGYSVSREKKESFPLTVTSAQKNPTAFYLCASNSWGYTEAFFGQGTRLTVV.

This rearrangement joins TRBV6-5 to TRBJ1-1; D gene uncertain. The CDR3 consists of 15 residues. Germline V lookup: CDR1 MNHEY, CDR2 SVGAGI. Trimming shortened V by 7 bases and J by 1 base, and 16 bases separated the two germline ends. This CDR3 reads CASTNDMGWNTEAFF. CDR3 DNA: TGTGCCAGCACCAACGACATGGGTTGGAACACTGAAGCTTTCTTT.

This rearrangement joins TRBV27 to TRBJ1-5; D gene uncertain. V gave up 6 bases and J gave up 2 bases, with 11 bases separating them. The V gene's germline CDR1 is MNHEY and CDR2 SMNVEV (reference sequence). The CDR3 is 14 amino acids. CDR3 DNA: TGTGCCAGCAGGCCGGCCGGCGGCAATCAGCCCCAGCATTTT. Amino acids: CASRPAGGNQPQHF.

The chain joins TRBV5-6 to TRBJ1-1; D ambiguous. CDR3 length: 12 amino acids. The V gene lost 4 bases and the J gene lost 7 bases, with 11 bases spanning the gap. Germline V gene sequence: CDR1 SGHDT, CDR2 YYEEEE. The CDR3 loop reads CASSPVGSEAFF. The CDR3 DNA reads as TGTGCCAGCAGCCCCGTAGGCAGTGAAGCTTTCTTT.

V gene TRBV6-5 combines with J gene TRBJ1-4; D is possibly TRBD1 (5 bases). Germline V gene sequence: CDR1 MNHEY, CDR2 SVGAGI. This CDR3 comprises 14 residues. The germline V and J ends were trimmed by 0 bases and 6 bases, with 8 bases remaining between them. The chain's CDR3 is CASSYSKGDEKLFF. CDR3 coding DNA: TGTGCCAGCAGTTACTCGAAAGGGGATGAAAAACTGTTTTTT.

The rearrangement uses TRBV7-3 and TRBJ1-5; TRBD1 aligns across 8 bases. Germline values: CDR1 SGHTA, CDR2 FQGTGA. V shed 4 bases and J 6 bases; nucleotides not matched to a gene: 11. The CDR3 length is 16 residues. The CDR3 sequence: CASSSRTGPLSQPQHF. For the CDR3, the DNA is TGTGCCAGCAGCTCCCGGACAGGGCCCTTGAGTCAGCCCCAGCATTTT.

The rearrangement links TRBV4-1 to TRBJ1-4; TRBD1 matches at 7 bases. Per germline, CDR1 MGHRA and CDR2 YSYEKL. J was trimmed by 7 bases and V by 1 base; bases with no gene match: 6. The length of the CDR3 is 15 residues. This chain's CDR3 is CASSQAMGQTEKLFF. The DNA of the CDR3 is TGCGCCAGCAGCCAAGCGATGGGACAGACTGAAAAACTGTTTTTT.

The chain joins TRBV6-1 to TRBJ2-1; TRBD2 aligns across 7 bases. The CDR3 is made up of 18 amino acids. After removal of 8 bases from V and 3 bases from J, the junction contained 19 bases not matched to a gene. From germline, CDR1 is MNHNS and CDR2 SASEGT. This CDR3 reads CASQITGDYLPSYNEQFF. In DNA form, the CDR3 reads TGTGCCAGCCAAATCACGGGGGACTATCTGCCCAGCTACAATGAGCAGTTCTTC.

This chain links TRBV7-6 with TRBJ2-5, with 10 positions matching TRBD1. Germline-derived CDR1 and CDR2 are SGHVS and FNYEAQ. CDR3 length: 15 amino acids. With 5 bases clipped from V and 5 bases from J, the junction kept 8 bases outside the gene matches. CDR3: CASSPHRTGGETQYF. In DNA form, the CDR3 reads TGTGCCAGCAGCCCCCACCGGACAGGGGGGGAGACCCAGTACTTC. The variable domain in full, with the rest retrieved from reference TRBV7-6 and TRBJ2-5, is GAGVSQSPRYKVTKRGQDVALRCDPISGHVSLYWYRQALGQGPEFLTYFNYEAQQDKSGLPNDRFSAERPEGSISTLTIQRTEQRDSAMYRCASSPHRTGGETQYFGPGTRLLVL.

The chain employs TRBV6-5 and TRBJ2-3; 13 bases align to TRBD2. The length of the CDR3 is 15 residues. Trimming cost V 5 bases and J 6 bases; bases outside gene matches: 5. The V gene's germline CDR1 is MNHEY and CDR2 SVGAGI. CDR3 coding DNA: TGTGCCAGCAGTCCGGGACTAGCGGGGTCTGATACGCAGTATTTT. Translated, it gives CASSPGLAGSDTQYF.

The chain combines TRBV6-6 with TRBJ2-7, with D unclear. CDR3 length: 11 residues. Germline-derived CDR1 and CDR2 are MNHNY and SVGAGI (reference sequence). V was pared by 1 base and J by 5 bases, with 3 bases between. CDR3 sequence (DNA): TGTGCCAGCAGTTACTACGACGAGCAGTACGTC. Protein sequence: CASSYYDEQYV.

This clonotype was detected only once. V and J are TRBV13 and TRBJ2-3; D remains unclear. The CDR3 contains 16 residues. V was trimmed by 0 bases and J by 0 bases, leaving 10 bases between them. In germline, CDR1 is PRHDT, CDR2 FYEKMQ (reference sequence). The CDR3 DNA is TGTGCCAGCAGCTTAGGTGCGGCTCCTAGCACAGATACGCAGTATTTT. It is translated as CASSLGAAPSTDTQYF.

The chain is built from TRBV4-3 and TRBJ1-1; D not certain. Germline CDR1 and CDR2: LGHNA and YSLEER. V was shortened by 0 bases and J by 5 bases, with 13 bases between the two germline ends. There are 15 residues in the CDR3. This CDR3 is CASSQDLGQVTEAFF. CDR3 coding DNA: TGCGCCAGCAGCCAAGATCTAGGTCAGGTGACTGAAGCTTTCTTT.

The J gene is TRBJ1-5, the V gene TRBV3-1, with D possibly being TRBD1 (6 bases). The CDR3 consists of 17 residues. Germline V gene data show CDR1 as LGHDT and CDR2 as YNNKEL (reference sequence). Trimming took 6 bases from V and 1 from J, leaving 19 bases between them. The CDR3 DNA sequence: TGTGCCAGCAGTAATTCTCGGACAGTTTTAAGCAATCAGCCCCAGCATTTT. Translated: CASSNSRTVLSNQPQHF.

This chain connects TRBV4-1 to TRBJ2-5, with D perhaps TRBD2 (5 bases). This CDR3 region has 13 residues. V was shortened by 6 bases and J by 9 bases, with 17 bases between the two germline ends. The germline gives CDR1 MGHRA, CDR2 YSYEKL. CDR3 DNA sequence: TGCGCCAGCAGTTACGGGTCCGTGGAGGCCCAGTACTTC. Protein: CASSYGSVEAQYF.

The V call is TRBV24-1, the J call TRBJ2-3; D possibly corresponds to TRBD2 (6 bases). V dropped 3 bases and J dropped 4 bases, with 19 bases sitting between them. CDR1 KGHDR and CDR2 SFDVKD come from the germline V gene. The CDR3 extends over 17 amino acids. This chain's CDR3 is CATSDPLGEVGSDTQYF. The CDR3 coding sequence is TGTGCCACCAGTGATCCGCTGGGGGAGGTGGGTTCAGATACGCAGTATTTT.

This chain connects TRBV5-1 to TRBJ1-2; D remains unclear. The CDR3 runs 16 residues. Germline V gives CDR1 SGHRS, CDR2 YFSETQ. V lost 5 bases to trimming and J lost 3 bases, with 20 bases between them. The CDR3: CASSSAEGRHDYGYTF. The CDR3 bases are TGCGCCAGCAGTTCCGCTGAAGGCCGGCATGACTATGGCTACACCTTC.

The gene calls are TRBV6-5 and TRBJ1-1; D perhaps matches TRBD1 (6 bases). This CDR3 contains 17 residues. The germline CDR1 and CDR2 sequences are MNHEY and SVGAGI. V was trimmed by 7 bases and J by 0 bases, leaving 21 bases between them. The CDR3 nucleotides are TGTGCCAGCAATTTAGAGCCACCCGCAGGGGTGAACACTGAAGCTTTCTTT. Translation gives CASNLEPPAGVNTEAFF.

Written as DNA, the CDR3 is TGCAGCGTTGGCCCCCCGGCGGGCTATGGCTACACCTTC. The encoded protein is CSVGPPAGYGYTF. This sequence joins TRBV29-1 and TRBJ1-2; D gene ambiguous. The length of the CDR3 is 13 residues. Trimming took 4 bases from V and 4 from J, leaving 13 bases between them. CDR1 is SQVTM, CDR2 ANQGSEA, per germline.

The chain employs TRBV5-6 and TRBJ1-1; possible D gene TRBD1, 5 bases. Germline V lookup: CDR1 SGHDT, CDR2 YYEEEE. The CDR3 is made up of 19 amino acids. Trimming removed 3 bases from V and 5 bases from J, with 29 bases in between. Written as DNA, the CDR3 is TGTGCCAGCAGCTGGGGGGGAGGGCCGGATCCACCCGTGAGGACTGAAGCTTTCTTT. This codes for CASSWGGGPDPPVRTEAFF. Drawing the rest from reference TRBV5-6 and TRBJ1-1, the complete variable domain is DAGVTQSPTHLIKTRGQQVTLRCSPKSGHDTVSWYQQALGQGPQFIFQYYEEEERQRGNFPDRFSGHQFPNYSSELNVNALLLGDSALYLCASSWGGGPDPPVRTEAFFGQGTRLTVV.

With respect to this clonotype: An end of the junction does not agree with germline; a read error may underlie this. The J gene is TRBJ1-3, the V gene TRBV9; D remains ambiguous. CDR1 is SGDLS and CDR2 is YYNGEE in the germline V gene. The CDR3 has 15 residues. The CDR3 DNA reads TGTGCCAGCGGCGTGAGCGAGCACCCCGGAAACACCATATATTTT. This gives the protein CASGVSEHPGNTIYF.

The V call is TRBV4-1, the J call TRBJ1-1; D is undetermined. With 1 base removed from V and 7 bases from J, the gap between germline ends came to 4 bases. The CDR3 extends over 11 amino acids. CDR1 and CDR2 (germline): MGHRA, YSYEKL. The CDR3 nucleotides read TGCGCCAGCAGCCAAGGGTATGAAGCTTTCTTT. Protein sequence: CASSQGYEAFF.

The chain is built from TRBV29-1 and TRBJ2-7, with 8 bases matching TRBD2. This CDR3 is built from 14 residues. V gave up 4 bases and J gave up 3 bases; unmatched junction bases: 8. Germline V gene data show CDR1 as SQVTM and CDR2 as ANQGSEA. CDR3 DNA: TGCAGCGTTGGTCAGCGGGGGACAAACTACGAGCAGTACTTC. Protein sequence: CSVGQRGTNYEQYF.

The CDR3 nucleotides are TGCAGCGTTGAAATACCGCGGGGCCAGTACTTC. Residues: CSVEIPRGQYF. V gene TRBV29-1 combines with J gene TRBJ2-5; D is perhaps TRBD2 (6 bases). CDR1 SQVTM and CDR2 ANQGSEA come from the germline V gene. The CDR3 covers 11 residues. Trimming pared 2 bases from V and 10 bases from J, leaving 11 bases between.